These 20 T cell receptor beta chains share one sample of origin, sequenced in a study of T-cell reconstitution after alpha-beta-depleted transplantation in children. As it was prepared, the TCRbeta library received unique molecular identifiers. TCRdb ran MiXCR on the PCR reads and lists one entry per CDR3 protein. The table has a few hundred thousand distinct CDR3 sequences, about a tenth seen once. The specimen comprised PBMCs from the stem cell graft donor, sampled from the stem cell graft. The receptors come from a human donor who donated a stem cell graft to a child with acute myeloid leukemia.

This sequence joins TRBV7-2 and TRBJ2-3, with unresolved D. V was trimmed by 6 bases and J by 4 bases, leaving 14 bases between them. The V gene's germline CDR1 is SGHTA and CDR2 FQGNSA. The CDR3 is 14 residues long. The CDR3 spells CASRTTTFPDTQYF. DNA of the CDR3: TGTGCCAGCAGAACCACTACATTCCCAGATACGCAGTATTTT. Supplemented by reference TRBV7-2 and TRBJ2-3, the full variable domain reads GAGVSQSPSNKVTEKGKDVELRCDPISGHTALYWYRQSLGQGLEFLIYFQGNSAPDKSGLPSDRFSAERTGGSVSTLTIQRTQQEDSAVYLCASRTTTFPDTQYFGPGTRLTVL.

V is TRBV12-3 or TRBV12-4 and J is TRBJ2-6; D possibly uses TRBD1 or TRBD2 (5 bases each). V was clipped by 4 bases and J by 4 bases, with 17 bases between them. The CDR3 spans 17 residues. In DNA, the CDR3 is TGTGCCAGCAGTTGGGGGACGGCTGAACACGGGGCCAACGTCCTGACTTTC. Its translation is CASSWGTAEHGANVLTF.

This clonotype has only a few counts. The CDR3 DNA follows: TGCAGTGCCTATCCTTCTGAAGGGACTTTCTATGGCTACACCTTC. This codes for CSAYPSEGTFYGYTF. The chain recombines TRBV20-1 with TRBJ1-2; TRBD1 is a possible D gene (5 bases). V dropped 6 bases and J dropped 4 bases, with 21 bases sitting between them. The CDR3 totals 15 residues. Germline loops: CDR1 DFQATT, CDR2 SNEGSKA (reference sequence).

J is TRBJ2-2 and V is TRBV6-1, with 7 bases identical to TRBD1. V lost 6 bases and J lost 0; bases outside the gene matches: 4. This CDR3 contains 15 residues. CDR1 and CDR2 from the germline V gene are MNHNS and SASEGT. CDR3: CASRGTDSNTGELFF. CDR3 DNA: TGTGCCAGCAGAGGGACAGACTCGAACACCGGGGAGCTGTTTTTT.

This clonotype was observed many times. The chain couples TRBV20-1 to TRBJ2-2, with TRBD2 matching 9 bases. The V gene end was trimmed by 5 bases and the J gene end by 1 base; junction bases not matched to a gene: 2. CDR3 size: 14 residues. The germline gives CDR1 DFQATT, CDR2 SNEGSKA (reference sequence). CDR3 sequence: CSAPTSGNTGELFF. The CDR3 DNA is TGCAGTGCTCCGACTAGCGGGAACACCGGGGAGCTGTTTTTT.

This clonotype was observed a handful of times. J is TRBJ2-1 and V is TRBV11-2; a weak D match, TRBD2 (5 bases). This CDR3 region has 18 residues. V was clipped by 1 base and J by 2 bases, with 18 bases between them. Germline lookup yields CDR1 SGHAT and CDR2 FQNNGV. The CDR3 region is CASSLGTPGGHAYNEQFF. The CDR3 nucleotides read TGTGCCAGCAGCTTAGGGACCCCGGGCGGGCACGCCTACAATGAGCAGTTCTTC.

V and J are TRBV5-6 and TRBJ1-4, with unresolved D. This CDR3 has 14 amino acids. Germline CDR1 is SGHDT and CDR2 is YYEEEE. Deletions cut 1 base from V and 5 bases from J, with 9 bases between. CDR3 region: CASSLTALNEKLFF. In DNA, the CDR3 is TGTGCCAGCAGCTTGACAGCCCTCAATGAAAAACTGTTTTTT.

J is TRBJ1-5 and V is TRBV27; TRBD1 is a possible D gene (6 bases). The CDR3 contains 15 residues. Germline CDR1 is MNHEY and CDR2 is SMNVEV (reference sequence). Deletions cut 7 bases from V and 6 bases from J, with 19 bases between. CDR3 protein: CASKPGQGIIQPQHF. As DNA, the CDR3 is TGTGCCAGCAAACCCGGGCAGGGGATCATTCAGCCCCAGCATTTT.

This clonotype turned up a few times. The V and J genes are TRBV6-1 and TRBJ2-7, with D perhaps assigned TRBD1 or TRBD2 (5 bases each). The CDR3 consists of 15 residues. V lost 6 bases and J lost 4, with 19 bases in between. Germline-derived CDR1 and CDR2 are MNHNS and SASEGT. The CDR3 reads CASRRGGQGSYEQYV. The CDR3 DNA sequence: TGTGCCAGCAGGCGTGGAGGTCAGGGCAGTTACGAGCAGTACGTC.

This clonotype was seen a handful of times. V gene TRBV29-1 combines with J gene TRBJ2-7; a possible D gene is TRBD2 (6 bases). The CDR3 runs 13 residues. The V gene's germline CDR1 is SQVTM and CDR2 ANQGSEA. Trimming took off 3 bases at V and 1 base at J, with 10 bases between the two ends. The CDR3 DNA reads TGCAGCGTTGAGGTAGCGGTTTCCTACGAGCAGTACTTC. This gives the protein CSVEVAVSYEQYF.

In its sample, this clonotype was seen a few times. The rearrangement uses TRBV27 and TRBJ1-6; 8 bases map to TRBD1. Per germline, CDR1 MNHEY and CDR2 SMNVEV (reference sequence). V was clipped by 3 bases and J by 9 bases; unmatched bases: 4. The CDR3 is 14 amino acids. The CDR3 coding sequence is TGTGCCAGCAGTTTCGGACAGGGAATTTCACCCCTCCACTTT. Translation: CASSFGQGISPLHF.

On this clonotype itself: The missing conserved phenylalanine or tryptophan at the end of this CDR3 makes a read error likely. The chain has TRBV4-2 and TRBJ2-1; D ambiguous. CDR1 LGHNA and CDR2 YNFKEQ come from the germline V gene. V was trimmed by 6 bases and J by 5 bases, leaving 20 bases between them. The CDR3 length is 16 residues. The CDR3 region is CASSGVASVGHNEQFL. The DNA for the CDR3 is TGTGCCAGCAGTGGAGTGGCAAGTGTAGGCCACAATGAGCAGTTCTTG.

The chain links TRBV12-3 or TRBV12-4 to TRBJ1-6, with TRBD1 identical over 11 bases. Trimming cost V 6 bases and J 10 bases; bases outside gene matches: 5. The length of the CDR3 is 14 residues. In DNA form, the CDR3 reads TGTGCCAGCAGAAAGGGGACAGGGGGATCACCCCTCCACTTT. This sequence encodes CASRKGTGGSPLHF.

The rearrangement links TRBV6-1 to TRBJ1-2; a possible D gene is TRBD1 (5 bases). The CDR3 totals 13 residues. From germline, CDR1 is MNHNS and CDR2 SASEGT. V lost 11 bases to trimming and J lost 2 bases, with 15 bases between them. CDR3 sequence (DNA): TGTGCCTCCCGTCGGGACCGAAACTATGGCTACACCTTC. Translated: CASRRDRNYGYTF.

This chain uses TRBV6-2 or TRBV6-3 with TRBJ2-7; TRBD1 matches 7 bases. CDR3 length: 16 residues. Per germline, CDR1 MNHEY and CDR2 SVGEGT. The V gene end was trimmed by 0 bases and the J gene end by 2 bases; junction bases not matched to a gene: 7. DNA for the CDR3: TGTGCCAGCAGTTACTCCCAGGGGACAGACCCCTACGAGCAGTACTTC. Translated, it gives CASSYSQGTDPYEQYF.

This clonotype was observed a handful of times. The V call is TRBV21-1, the J call TRBJ2-4; the table's D call, TRBD2, was not checked against the DNA. TRBV21-1 is designated a pseudogene. The CDR3 runs 18 residues. This CDR3 reads CASSKVSGGARAKNIQYF. The CDR3 DNA sequence: TGTGCCAGCAGCAAAGTGAGCGGGGGGGCCCGGGCCAAAAACATTCAGTACTTC.

The chain uses TRBV7-9 and TRBJ2-5; TRBD1 matches 8 bases. The CDR3 totals 16 residues. Germline V gene data show CDR1 as SEHNR and CDR2 as FQNEAQ (reference sequence). V was clipped by 2 bases and J by 0 bases; unmatched bases: 5. CDR3 DNA: TGTGCCAGCAGCTTACTGTCAGGGGGCTACCAAGAGACCCAGTACTTC. Its protein is CASSLLSGGYQETQYF.

This chain connects TRBV27 to TRBJ2-1; D possibly corresponds to TRBD1 (6 bases). Germline lookup yields CDR1 MNHEY and CDR2 SMNVEV (reference sequence). Trimming pared 2 bases from V and 9 bases from J, leaving 8 bases between. The length of the CDR3 is 12 residues. The CDR3 is CASSLQGSEQFF. The CDR3 nucleotides are TGTGCCAGCAGTTTACAGGGGAGTGAGCAGTTCTTC.

This clonotype turned up a few times. V and J are TRBV6-5 and TRBJ2-5; D is unclear. Germline-derived CDR1 and CDR2 are MNHEY and SVGAGI. Trimming pared 7 bases from V and 5 bases from J, leaving 8 bases between. The CDR3 runs 11 residues. The CDR3 DNA follows: TGTGCCAGCACCTCCTGGGAGACCCAGTACTTC. This encodes CASTSWETQYF.

This clonotype occurred many times. V usage is TRBV15 and J usage is TRBJ2-1, with 8 nucleotides matching TRBD2. The CDR3 spans 15 residues. Germline CDR1 reads LNHNV; CDR2 reads YYDKDF (reference sequence). The J segment lost 1 base and the V segment lost 2 bases, leaving 1 base of the junction unmatched. CDR3 protein: CATSRSGSSYNEQFF. In nucleotides, the CDR3 is TGTGCCACCAGCAGAAGCGGGAGTTCCTACAATGAGCAGTTCTTC.